The clone carrying this T cell receptor (beta chain) was counted a few times. TCRdb reanalysed the 5' RACE reads using MiXCR and keeps one entry per CDR3 protein. The profile covers about 510,000 distinct CDR3 sequences, with roughly 22% appearing a single time and about 15% taken by the ten largest. The sample is drawn from a study of T cells after yellow fever vaccination. CDR3 size: 11 residues. Germline V gene data show CDR1 as SGHNT and CDR2 as YYREEE (reference sequence). V lost 1 base, J lost 8 bases, and 4 bases lay in between. Sequenced here: PBMCs, sampled approximately 20 days after the first yellow fever vaccination. This receptor was taken from a man between 18 and 35 years old who received the YFV17D yellow fever vaccine. V is TRBV5-4 and J is TRBJ2-1; D uncertain. CDR3 sequence (DNA): TGTGCCAGCAGCTTGATGTATGAGCAGTTCTTC. As protein: CASSLMYEQFF. The full variable domain, completed using reference TRBV5-4 and TRBJ2-1, is ETGVTQSPTHLIKTRGQQVTLRCSSQSGHNTVSWYQQALGQGPQFIFQYYREEENGRGNFPPRFSGLQFPNYSSELNVNALELDDSALYLCASSLMYEQFFGPGTRLTVL.